The 2 T cell receptor beta chains below all came from one sample that was sequenced in a study of graft-versus-host responses after intestinal transplantation. The data were produced by immunoSEQ multiplex PCR, yet TCRdb's version contains in-frame clones alone and is incomplete. Of tens of thousands of clones listed, nearly 95% are singletons. Their antigens remain unidentified. This sample comprised unstimulated CD4+ T cells sorted from spleen or lymph node cells, obtained before transplant. The receptors were gathered from a human donor who was the organ donor for an intestinal transplant.

This clone was observed a single time. The junction departs from germline at one end; a sequencing error may be responsible. Other DNA sequences from this sample encode an identical CDR3 as well. This chain joins TRBV27 and TRBJ2-7, with 9 bases aligning to TRBD2. This CDR3 comprises 15 residues. Germline CDR1 is MNHEY and CDR2 is SMNVEV (reference sequence). The chain's CDR3 is CASSLLAGVSYEQYF. CDR3 nucleotide sequence: TGTGCCAGCAGCTTATTAGCGGGAGTCTCCTACGAGCAGTACTTC.

The chain links TRBV7-2 to TRBJ2-7; 8 bases align to TRBD2. Per germline, CDR1 SGHTA and CDR2 FQGNSA. The CDR3 consists of 18 residues. V trimming: 5 bases; J trimming: 2 bases; junction bases outside the gene matches: 17. As DNA, the CDR3 is TGTGCCAGCAGCCAAACCACTAGCGGTCCCGTACCTACCTACGAGCAGTACTTC. Its protein is CASSQTTSGPVPTYEQYF.